This entry lists 13 T cell receptor beta chains sequenced from one sample in a study of T cells in Graves' hyperthyroidism and ophthalmopathy. TCR beta CDR3 regions were amplified from RNA transcripts. The HTBI primer set drove a first-round RT-PCR of the TCR CDR3. MiXCR was run by TCRdb on the multiplex PCR reads, yielding one entry per CDR3 protein. The table lists around 800,000 distinct CDR3 sequences, more than 30% of them singletons. The sequenced sample consisted of blood. The receptors stem from a man aged 18 to 30 with Graves' hyperthyroidism.

This clonotype was observed many times. This sequence joins TRBV6-5 and TRBJ1-2; D gene unclear. Germline V CDR1 and CDR2: MNHEY, SVGAGI. With 2 bases removed from V and 2 bases from J, the gap between germline ends came to 6 bases. CDR3 length: 13 amino acids. Here the CDR3 reads CASSYDGNYGYTF. In nucleotides, the CDR3 is TGTGCCAGCAGTTACGACGGGAACTATGGCTACACCTTC.

In this sample, this clonotype turned up many times. J is TRBJ1-1 and V is TRBV29-1; D ambiguous. The CDR3 loop spans 12 amino acids. Germline CDR1 and CDR2: SQVTM and ANQGSEA. V was clipped by 5 bases and J by 0 bases, with 7 bases between them. DNA for the CDR3: TGCAGCGTTTCGGACGTGAACACTGAAGCTTTCTTT. Translating it yields CSVSDVNTEAFF.

This clonotype was found a few times. J is TRBJ2-7 and V is TRBV2, with 7 bases identical to TRBD1. After removal of 6 bases from V and 3 bases from J, the junction contained 8 bases not matched to a gene. CDR3 length: 14 amino acids. Germline lookup yields CDR1 SNHLY and CDR2 FYNNEI. DNA for the CDR3: TGTGCCAGCAGGGGAACAGGGGTTGTCTACGAGCAGTACTTC. Amino acid sequence: CASRGTGVVYEQYF.

This clonotype has only a few counts. The chain joins TRBV4-1 to TRBJ1-2; TRBD1 might be the D (5 bases). V was shortened by 3 bases and J by 0 bases, with 14 bases between the two germline ends. The CDR3 runs 16 residues. The germline gives CDR1 MGHRA, CDR2 YSYEKL. The CDR3 loop reads CASSHTDTGANYGYTF. CDR3 DNA: TGCGCCAGCAGCCACACGGACACCGGCGCTAACTATGGCTACACCTTC.

The chain employs TRBV6-5 and TRBJ2-7, with TRBD1 matching over 7 bases. Germline trimming cut 4 bases from V and 7 bases from J; bases unmatched to any gene: 10. CDR1 MNHEY and CDR2 SVGAGI come from the germline V gene. The CDR3 sequence is 14 residues long. CDR3 sequence (DNA): TGTGCCAGCAGTTCCTGGACAGGTTCTAGGGAGCAGTACTTC. Translation gives CASSSWTGSREQYF.

Here the CDR3 DNA reads TGTGCCAGCAGCAACCCAGCGGGGGGGATCTACGAGCAGTACTTC. Encoded protein: CASSNPAGGIYEQYF. The rearrangement uses TRBV12-3 or TRBV12-4 and TRBJ2-7; TRBD2 agrees at 10 bases. V shed 6 bases and J 3 bases; nucleotides not matched to a gene: 8. CDR3 length: 15 amino acids.

The J gene is TRBJ2-2, the V gene TRBV7-9; perhaps D is TRBD1 or TRBD2 (5 bases each). V was trimmed by 5 bases and J by 0 bases, leaving 13 bases between them. Germline V gives CDR1 SEHNR, CDR2 FQNEAQ (reference sequence). The CDR3 has 16 residues. The CDR3 coding sequence is TGTGCCAGCAGCCCTCCCGAGGGGACGAACACCGGGGAGCTGTTTTTT. Protein: CASSPPEGTNTGELFF.

The table lists this clonotype with many counts. The chain joins TRBV7-2 to TRBJ1-3, with D unresolved. Germline CDR1 SGHTA, CDR2 FQGNSA. The CDR3 loop spans 14 amino acids. Between the trimmed V and J ends, which lost 4 bases and 3 bases, there was a span of 10 bases. CDR3 sequence: CASSSWSLGNTIYF. CDR3 DNA sequence: TGTGCCAGCAGCTCTTGGAGCCTTGGAAACACCATATATTTT.

The V call is TRBV7-9, the J call TRBJ2-7; D is perhaps TRBD1 (6 bases). Trimming took 7 bases from V and 4 from J, leaving 23 bases between them. CDR1 is SEHNR, CDR2 FQNEAQ, per germline (reference sequence). The CDR3 loop spans 16 amino acids. CDR3 sequence reads: CASTNPTLEGGYEQYF. CDR3 coding DNA: TGTGCCAGCACTAACCCTACGCTAGAAGGGGGTTACGAGCAGTACTTC.

This clonotype came up many times. The chain is built from TRBV10-3 and TRBJ1-1; possibly TRBD1 for D (6 bases). V was pared by 5 bases and J by 3 bases, with 16 bases between. CDR3 size: 15 residues. CDR1 and CDR2 from the germline V gene are ENHRY and SYGVKD. CDR3 sequence reads: CAISWAGGRDTEAFF. CDR3 DNA sequence: TGTGCCATCAGTTGGGCCGGGGGCAGAGACACTGAAGCTTTCTTT.

Only a few counts were recorded for this clonotype. This sequence joins TRBV5-6 and TRBJ1-4; 9 nucleotides align to TRBD1. In germline, CDR1 is SGHDT, CDR2 YYEEEE. J gave up 8 bases and V 4 bases, and 9 bases lay outside the gene matches. The CDR3 contains 15 residues. CDR3 sequence (DNA): TGTGCCAGCAGCCCCGGCGGGACAGGGACGGAAAAACTGTTTTTT. Its translation is CASSPGGTGTEKLFF.

The chain combines TRBV29-1 with TRBJ2-2, with 8 bases lining up with TRBD1. Germline CDR1 SQVTM, CDR2 ANQGSEA. V shed 3 bases, J shed 7 bases, and the junction held 7 bases outside the gene matches. This CDR3 has 14 amino acids. The CDR3, as DNA: TGCAGCGTTGATGCCCAGGGGGCGGGCGGGGAGCTGTTTTTT. Its translation is CSVDAQGAGGELFF.

This clonotype was recorded many times. This sequence joins TRBV2 and TRBJ2-7; 7 nucleotides match TRBD1. Germline V lookup: CDR1 SNHLY, CDR2 FYNNEI. This CDR3 comprises 14 residues. With 8 bases clipped from V and 4 bases from J, the junction kept 11 bases outside the gene matches. CDR3: CASASGHRGYEQYF. The DNA of the CDR3 is TGTGCCAGCGCATCGGGGCACAGGGGATACGAGCAGTACTTC. Filled out from reference TRBV2 and TRBJ2-7, the complete variable domain reads EPEVTQTPSHQVTQMGQEVILRCVPISNHLYFYWYRQILGQKVEFLVSFYNNEISEKSEIFDDQFSVERPDGSNFTLKIRSTKLEDSAMYFCASASGHRGYEQYFGPGTRLTVT.